The 31 T cell receptor beta chains below all came from one sample that was sequenced in a study of T cells in Graves' hyperthyroidism and ophthalmopathy. Regions amplified from RNA transcripts were the TCR beta CDR3 regions. Initially, a first-round RT-PCR of the TCR CDR3 employed the HTBI primer set. TCRdb re-called the multiplex PCR reads through MiXCR, storing one row per CDR3 protein. The sample has over 700,000 distinct CDR3 sequences, 15% to 20% seen once. Sequenced sample: blood. Receptors were obtained from a woman in her forties or fifties with Graves' hyperthyroidism that later progressed to Graves' ophthalmopathy.

This clonotype was picked up many times. The gene calls are TRBV12-3 or TRBV12-4 and TRBJ1-2, with TRBD1 matching 7 bases. The trim removed 6 bases at V and 4 bases at J, leaving 5 bases unmatched. The CDR3 totals 13 residues. The DNA for the CDR3 is TGTGCCAGCAGCGGGACAGCCCCCTATGGCTACACCTTC. Its protein is CASSGTAPYGYTF.

This clonotype was observed a handful of times. The chain joins TRBV5-1 to TRBJ1-2; 8 bases agree with TRBD1. V gave up 3 bases and J gave up 4 bases; unmatched junction bases: 5. The CDR3 extends over 14 amino acids. The germline V gene encodes CDR1 SGHRS and CDR2 YFSETQ. The CDR3 nucleotides are TGCGCCAGCAGCTCGTCAGGGGGCGCCTATGGCTACACCTTC. Translated: CASSSSGGAYGYTF. Full variable domain (missing parts from reference TRBV5-1 and TRBJ1-2): KAGVTQTPRYLIKTRGQQVTLSCSPISGHRSVSWYQQTPGQGLQFLFEYFSETQRNKGNFPGRFSGRQFSNSRSEMNVSTLELGDSALYLCASSSSGGAYGYTFGSGTRLTVV.

This clonotype was recorded many times. The chain links TRBV3-1 to TRBJ2-5; 9 bases fit TRBD2. There are 14 residues in the CDR3. After removal of 4 bases from V and 3 bases from J, the junction contained 3 bases not matched to a gene. The germline V gene has CDR1 LGHDT and CDR2 YNNKEL (reference sequence). The CDR3 loop reads CASSRRLAEETQYF. In DNA, the CDR3 is TGTGCCAGCAGCCGGCGACTAGCGGAAGAGACCCAGTACTTC.

This clonotype occurred a few times. The chain has TRBV29-1 and TRBJ2-1, with TRBD2 matching 8 bases. V lost 3 bases, J lost 0 bases, and 10 bases stayed unmatched. Germline assignment: CDR1 SQVTM and CDR2 ANQGSEA. The CDR3 spans 17 residues. In nucleotides, the CDR3 is TGCAGCGTTGAGTCGGGGGGGCGCTTCAGCTCCTACAATGAGCAGTTCTTC. Translating gives CSVESGGRFSSYNEQFF.

Regarding this clonotype: This may stem from a read error, because a much larger clone lies one nucleotide away. The rearrangement links TRBV5-1 to TRBJ2-3, with TRBD2 matching 7 bases. The trim removed 0 bases at V and 3 bases at J, leaving 4 bases unmatched. Germline lookup yields CDR1 SGHRS and CDR2 YFSETQ. This CDR3 comprises 15 residues. This chain's CDR3 is CASSLETSPTDTQYF. The CDR3 DNA is TGCGCCAGCAGCTTGGAGACTAGCCCAACAGATACGCAGTATTTT.

This clonotype was counted only a few times. The genes are TRBV4-2 and TRBJ2-7; 9 bases map to TRBD2. Germline assignment: CDR1 LGHNA and CDR2 YNFKEQ. This CDR3 contains 19 residues. Trimming took 3 bases from V and 3 from J; bases not matched to a gene: 18. CDR3 sequence: CASSQAFSTGSGGFYEQYF. Here the CDR3 DNA reads TGTGCCAGCAGCCAGGCGTTTTCGACTGGTAGCGGGGGATTCTACGAGCAGTACTTC.

This clonotype appeared a few times. The junction departs from the called germline gene at one end, perhaps through a read error. This chain uses TRBV6-1 with TRBJ2-7, with D possibly being TRBD1 or TRBD2 (6 bases each). CDR1 is MNHNS, CDR2 SASEGT, per germline. This CDR3 has 12 amino acids. Here the CDR3 DNA reads TGTGCGATCGTACTGGGGGGCGCCGAGCGGTACTTC. Translated: CAIVLGGAERYF.

This clonotype was seen many times. The CDR3 DNA follows: TGTGCCAGCAGCCCCCGGCAGGGTCGAGCTTTCTTT. Its protein product is CASSPRQGRAFF. V gene TRBV11-2 combines with J gene TRBJ1-1, with D possibly TRBD1 on 5 matching bases. In germline, CDR1 is SGHAT, CDR2 FQNNGV. The ends were cut back, 5 bases at V and 10 bases at J, with 14 bases in the middle. This CDR3 has 12 amino acids. The variable domain in full, completed from reference TRBV11-2 and TRBJ1-1, reads EAGVAQSPRYKIIEKRQSVAFWCNPISGHATLYWYQQILGQGPKLLIQFQNNGVVDDSQLPKDRFSAERLKGVDSTLKIQPAKLEDSAVYLCASSPRQGRAFFGQGTRLTVV.

The sample holds a few counts of this clonotype. The V gene is TRBV6-6, the J gene TRBJ1-4, with TRBD1 identical over 7 bases. CDR3 size: 16 residues. J was trimmed by 4 bases and V by 0 bases; bases with no gene match: 5. CDR1 and CDR2 (germline): MNHNY, SVGAGI (reference sequence). The CDR3 protein is CASSYSPTGLNEKLFF. The CDR3 coding sequence is TGTGCCAGCAGTTACTCACCGACAGGGCTTAATGAAAAACTGTTTTTT.

This clonotype was detected many times. The rearrangement links TRBV2 to TRBJ2-2, with D perhaps TRBD2 (6 bases). This CDR3 contains 13 residues. Germline values: CDR1 SNHLY, CDR2 FYNNEI. V was clipped by 6 bases and J by 6 bases, with 11 bases between them. In nucleotides, the CDR3 is TGTGCCAGCAGGGAGCCGGGGGCCGGGGAGCTGTTTTTT. Translated: CASREPGAGELFF. Based on the CDR3 plus reference TRBV2 and TRBJ2-2, the full variable domain is EPEVTQTPSHQVTQMGQEVILRCVPISNHLYFYWYRQILGQKVEFLVSFYNNEISEKSEIFDDQFSVERPDGSNFTLKIRSTKLEDSAMYFCASREPGAGELFFGEGSRLTVL.

This clonotype was observed at least ten times. The rearrangement uses TRBV12-3 or TRBV12-4 and TRBJ2-1, with TRBD1 as a possible D gene (5 bases). CDR3 length equals 15 residues. V was shortened by 5 bases and J by 4 bases, with 15 bases between the two germline ends. CDR3 in DNA: TGTGCCAGCAGTGAAAAATTGGGGCGATACAATGAGCAGTTCTTC. Translation: CASSEKLGRYNEQFF.

J is TRBJ2-1 and V is TRBV5-5; the D gene is possibly TRBD2 (6 bases). V shed 4 bases and J shed 0 bases, with 14 bases lying between them. The V gene's germline CDR1 is SGHKS and CDR2 YYEKEE (reference sequence). This CDR3 comprises 16 residues. Here the CDR3 reads CASSPGVWVSYNEQFF. The CDR3 DNA reads as TGTGCCAGCAGCCCGGGGGTTTGGGTCTCCTACAATGAGCAGTTCTTC. The entire variable domain, with the rest obtained from reference TRBV5-5 and TRBJ2-1, is as follows: DAGVTQSPTHLIKTRGQQVTLRCSPISGHKSVSWYQQVLGQGPQFIFQYYEKEERGRGNFPDRFSARQFPNYSSELNVNALLLGDSALYLCASSPGVWVSYNEQFFGPGTRLTVL.

This clonotype has at least ten counts. The chain uses TRBV20-1 and TRBJ2-1; TRBD1 aligns across 11 bases. This CDR3 is 16 amino acids long. In germline, CDR1 is DFQATT, CDR2 SNEGSKA (reference sequence). The V and J ends lost 0 bases and 3 bases, in that order; junction bases with no gene match: 4. The CDR3 here is CSARDEGTGGYNEQFF. The CDR3, as DNA: TGCAGTGCTAGAGATGAAGGGACAGGGGGCTACAATGAGCAGTTCTTC.

The chain carries TRBV20-1 and TRBJ1-1; D may be TRBD1 (5 bases). V shed 3 bases and J shed 1 base, with 9 bases lying between them. This CDR3 is 13 amino acids long. Per the germline V gene, CDR1 is DFQATT and CDR2 is SNEGSKA (reference sequence). The CDR3 loop reads CSASYGGNTEAFF. CDR3 DNA: TGCAGTGCTAGCTACGGGGGGAACACTGAAGCTTTCTTT.

This clonotype turned up a few times. CDR3 bases: TGCAGTGCCGGGGGGGGTCAGGGGATATCTCAGCCCCAGCATTTT. Amino acids: CSAGGGQGISQPQHF. The chain employs TRBV20-1 and TRBJ1-5; D possibly corresponds to TRBD1 (6 bases). The CDR3 sequence is 15 residues long. Trimming cost V 6 bases and J 6 bases, with 21 bases left between them. Germline-derived CDR1 and CDR2 are DFQATT and SNEGSKA (reference sequence).

The chain links TRBV6-1 to TRBJ2-3, with TRBD2 identical over 10 bases. The ends lost 5 bases at V and 4 bases at J; junction bases unmatched: 6. This CDR3 contains 15 residues. Germline V gene data show CDR1 as MNHNS and CDR2 as SASEGT. The DNA for the CDR3 is TGTGCCAGCAGTCTTGCAGCGGGGGGGCCAGATACGCAGTATTTT. As protein: CASSLAAGGPDTQYF.

The chain links TRBV19 to TRBJ2-7; D unresolved. From germline, CDR1 is LNHDA and CDR2 SQIVND (reference sequence). The CDR3 is 14 residues long. V gave up 5 bases and J gave up 6 bases, with 17 bases separating them. In DNA form, the CDR3 reads TGTGCCAGTAGTCCGGGCCGGAGTCAAGGCGAGCAGTACTTC. As protein: CASSPGRSQGEQYF.

This clonotype has at least ten counts. The chain joins TRBV12-3 or TRBV12-4 to TRBJ1-1, with D possibly TRBD1 on 5 matching bases. The CDR3 extends over 15 amino acids. The germline V and J ends were trimmed by 7 bases and 0 bases, with 15 bases remaining between them. CDR3 DNA: TGTGCCAGCAACCAGGGCGGGATTTTGAACACTGAAGCTTTCTTT. Protein: CASNQGGILNTEAFF.

The CDR3 is CASSFRRDTTYGYTF. In DNA form, the CDR3 reads TGTGCCAGTAGTTTCCGGCGGGACACCACCTATGGCTACACCTTC. V usage is TRBV19 and J usage is TRBJ1-2, with a possible D match to TRBD1 (6 bases). Germline lookup yields CDR1 LNHDA and CDR2 SQIVND (reference sequence). With 5 bases removed from V and 4 bases from J, the gap between germline ends came to 17 bases. This CDR3 is 15 amino acids long. Complete variable domain (other parts from reference TRBV19 and TRBJ1-2): DGGITQSPKYLFRKEGQNVTLSCEQNLNHDAMYWYRQDPGQGLRLIYYSQIVNDFQKGDIAEGYSVSREKKESFPLTVTSAQKNPTAFYLCASSFRRDTTYGYTFGSGTRLTVV.

Remarks on this clonotype: A much larger clone lies a single base off, so this may be a read error. The CDR3 carries no conserved terminal phenylalanine or tryptophan, so it likely arises from a read error. The rearrangement links TRBV7-8 to TRBJ2-1; D tentatively reads TRBD1 or TRBD2 (5 bases each). V lost 1 base and J lost 1, with 11 bases in between. This CDR3 has 16 amino acids. Germline-derived CDR1 and CDR2 are SGHVS and FQNEAQ. CDR3: CASSLGEGQSYNEQFL. CDR3 sequence (DNA): TGTGCCAGCAGCTTAGGTGAGGGGCAATCCTACAATGAGCAGTTCCTC.

A few counts support this clonotype. The rearrangement uses TRBV7-8 and TRBJ1-4; TRBD1 might be the D (6 bases). Trimming left V 5 bases short and J 7 bases short, with 14 bases between. In germline, CDR1 is SGHVS, CDR2 FQNEAQ. There are 14 residues in the CDR3. Written as DNA, the CDR3 is TGTGCCAGCAGCCCACAGGGAGGTATTGAAAAACTGTTTTTT. Translation: CASSPQGGIEKLFF.

CDR3 amino acids: CATSRDLSSNYGYTF. The DNA of the CDR3 is TGTGCCACCAGCAGAGATCTTTCAAGTAACTATGGCTACACCTTC. The J gene is TRBJ1-2, the V gene TRBV15; D remains ambiguous. Germline V lookup: CDR1 LNHNV, CDR2 YYDKDF (reference sequence). CDR3 length: 15 residues. Trimming removed 0 bases at V and 1 base at J, with 9 bases between. Drawing the rest from reference TRBV15 and TRBJ1-2, the complete variable domain is DAMVIQNPRYQVTQFGKPVTLSCSQTLNHNVMYWYQQKSSQAPKLLFHYYDKDFNNEADTPDNFQSRRPNTSFCFLDIRSPGLGDTAMYLCATSRDLSSNYGYTFGSGTRLTVV.

This chain links TRBV6-1 with TRBJ1-2; maybe TRBD1 (5 bases). The CDR3 extends over 14 amino acids. Trimming took off 5 bases at V and 3 bases at J, with 13 bases between the two ends. Germline CDR1 is MNHNS and CDR2 is SASEGT. The CDR3 region is CASSPRAGDYGYTF. Here the CDR3 DNA reads TGTGCCAGCAGTCCCAGGGCGGGAGACTATGGCTACACCTTC.

The J gene is TRBJ2-3, the V gene TRBV7-2, with 7 bases fitting TRBD1. Germline CDR1 reads SGHTA; CDR2 reads FQGNSA. CDR3 length: 15 residues. The J segment lost 1 base and the V segment lost 4 bases, leaving 5 bases of the junction unmatched. The CDR3 coding sequence is TGTGCCAGCAGCTCAACCGGGACAGGCACAGATACGCAGTATTTT. Amino acid sequence: CASSSTGTGTDTQYF.

This clonotype came up many times. As DNA, the CDR3 is TGTGCCAGCACGGGGATGACAGATACGCAGTATTTT. Translating it yields CASTGMTDTQYF. J is TRBJ2-3 and V is TRBV7-9; D might be TRBD2 (5 bases). The CDR3 length is 12 residues. The V end lost 7 bases, the J end lost 3 bases, and 8 bases lay between the germline ends. Germline V lookup: CDR1 SEHNR, CDR2 FQNEAQ (reference sequence).

The chain carries TRBV27 and TRBJ2-7, with 11 bases aligning to TRBD2. The germline CDR1 and CDR2 sequences are MNHEY and SMNVEV (reference sequence). V shed 4 bases, J shed 8 bases, and the junction held 19 bases outside the gene matches. The CDR3 runs 18 residues. CDR3 residues: CASSSVSGGESTWYQQYF. The CDR3 bases are TGTGCCAGCAGTTCCGTTAGCGGGGGGGAGAGTACGTGGTACCAGCAGTACTTC.

This clonotype was observed a few times. CDR3 sequence: CASSQVLGLSTDTQYF. The CDR3 DNA reads TGTGCCAGCAGCCAAGTTCTTGGTCTAAGCACAGATACGCAGTATTTT. This chain connects TRBV3-1 to TRBJ2-3; D ambiguous. The CDR3 covers 16 residues. Trimming stripped 1 base from V and 0 bases from J, with 11 bases between. In germline, CDR1 is LGHDT, CDR2 YNNKEL (reference sequence).

There are a few counts of this clonotype. V is TRBV29-1 and J is TRBJ1-1; 9 nucleotides agree with TRBD1. The ends lost 7 bases at V and 7 bases at J; junction bases unmatched: 7. CDR1 is SQVTM and CDR2 is ANQGSEA in the germline V gene. The CDR3 spans 12 residues. CDR3 nucleotides: TGCAGCGCTAGGGACAGGGAGCGTGAAGCTTTCTTT. Its protein is CSARDREREAFF. Full variable domain (rest looked up from reference TRBV29-1 and TRBJ1-1): SAVISQKPSRDICQRGTSLTIQCQVDSQVTMMFWYRQQPGQSLTLIATANQGSEATYESGFVIDKFPISRPNLTFSTLTVSNMSPEDSSIYLCSARDREREAFFGQGTRLTVV.

This clonotype was detected once. The rearrangement links TRBV30 to TRBJ1-4; 9 bases are shared with TRBD1. J gave up 8 bases and V 4 bases, and 8 bases lay outside the gene matches. From germline, CDR1 is GTSNPN and CDR2 SVGIG (reference sequence). This CDR3 spans 14 amino acids. DNA of the CDR3: TGTGCCTGGAATCCGGGACAGGGTGAGGAAAAACTGTTTTTT. This sequence encodes CAWNPGQGEEKLFF.

This clonotype was seen a handful of times. The chain links TRBV2 to TRBJ1-5; D is possibly TRBD1 (5 bases). This CDR3 contains 13 residues. Trimming took 10 bases from V and 7 from J, leaving 17 bases between them. Germline CDR1 and CDR2: SNHLY and FYNNEI. Here the CDR3 DNA reads TGTGCCACCGGACTCTCCCAGGGACAGCCCCAGCATTTT. It codes for CATGLSQGQPQHF.

In this sample, this clonotype turned up many times. The genes are TRBV12-3 or TRBV12-4 and TRBJ2-3; D is uncertain. The CDR3 spans 13 residues. V lost 3 bases to trimming and J lost 6 bases, with 10 bases between them. CDR3 DNA: TGTGCCAGCAGTTTTTTCGCACCCGATACGCAGTATTTT. It encodes CASSFFAPDTQYF.